This T cell receptor beta chain was identified during a study of a mutant IDH1 vaccine in newly diagnosed glioma. Study summary: Patients in the study were vaccinated eight times, receiving shots in weeks 1, 3, 5, 7, 11, 15, 19 and 23. Males made up approximately 60% and females about 40% of treated patients, whose mean age was around 40 years.

This CDR3 comprises 14 residues. The germline gives CDR1 MNHEY, CDR2 SVGAGI. Trimming removed 2 bases at V and 5 bases at J, with 12 bases between. The table came from immunoSEQ multiplex PCR; TCRdb's copy has only in-frame clones and leaves some out. This table has about 40,000 clones, around four fifths appearing once. Time point here: week 23, last vaccination. It was 300 ug of mutant IDH1 20-mer peptide that made up each vaccine dose, given with topical imiquimod. Note on this clone: The target antigen is unknown.

The sequencing used PBMCs, collected from a glioma patient whose treatment included an IDH1 peptide vaccine. The sequence was obtained from a man aged 45 to 65 with glioma. The V and J genes are TRBV6-5 and TRBJ2-5; D ambiguous. The CDR3 coding sequence is TGTGCCAGCAGTTACGGTGATGGGGTGGAGACCCAGTACTTC. Translated: CASSYGDGVETQYF.